The rows below give T cell receptor beta chains drawn from one sample of a study of T-cell reconstitution after alpha-beta-depleted transplantation in children. TCRdb re-analysed the PCR reads in MiXCR, keeping a single row per CDR3 protein. In the table there are 300,000 to 400,000 distinct CDR3 sequences, 13% of which are singletons. The material was PBMCs, obtained from the stem cell graft. These receptors originate from a human donor who donated a stem cell graft to a child with Fanconi anemia. Each CDR3 is given with its conserved first and last residue. Fields, in order: V gene, J gene, clone size, D gene, CDR3 DNA, CDR3 protein. D genes are given only for firm matches. Rows may omit the clone size; those that give it use once, few, many or a size class.

>TRBV3-1|TRBJ2-5|many|.
TGTGCCAGCAGCCAAGATCGGGTAGAGACCCAGTACTTC
CASSQDRVETQYF
>TRBV7-2|TRBJ2-5|few|.
TGTGCCAGCAGCTTAGCTGACCAAGAGACCCAGTACTTC
CASSLADQETQYF
>TRBV6-5|TRBJ2-7|many|TRBD1
TGTGCCAGCAGTTACGGCGACAGGGGGAAATCCTACGAGCAGTACTTC
CASSYGDRGKSYEQYF
>TRBV7-8|TRBJ1-1|many|.
TGTGCCAGCAGCTCCAGAGCGGGGGGCAACACTGAAGCTTTCTTT
CASSSRAGGNTEAFF
>TRBV20-1|TRBJ2-1|few|.
TGCAGTGCTAGAGACGGTCGTGGCAATGAGCAGTTCTTC
CSARDGRGNEQFF
>TRBV4-3|TRBJ2-7|.|.
TGCGCCAGCAGCCTAGACGGGCAGGGAAACTACGAGCAGTACTTC
CASSLDGQGNYEQYF
>TRBV6-5|TRBJ2-3|few|.
TGTGCCAGCAGTTACTCGAGATCAGATACGCAGTATTTT
CASSYSRSDTQYF
>TRBV6-5|TRBJ2-2|.|TRBD2
TGTGCCAGCAGTTACTTGCGGGGGGGCCGGACCGGGGAGCTGTTTTTT
CASSYLRGGRTGELFF
>TRBV7-7|TRBJ2-2|few|.
TGTGCCAGCAGCAAAGGGGATTTTAGGGCTACCGGGGAGCTGTTTTTT
CASSKGDFRATGELFF
>TRBV6-5|TRBJ2-1|.|.
TGTGCCAGCAGTACAGGGAACAATGAGCAGTTCTTC
CASSTGNNEQFF
>TRBV7-2|TRBJ1-3|few|.
TGTGCCAGCAGCTTAGCTGGCCCTGGAAACACCATATATTTT
CASSLAGPGNTIYF
>TRBV5-1|TRBJ2-1|many|.
TGCGCCAGCAGTGGTACCTACAATGAGCAGTTCTTC
CASSGTYNEQFF
>TRBV10-3|TRBJ1-1|many|.
TGTGCCATCAGTGAAAGGAACACTGAAGCTTTCTTT
CAISERNTEAFF
>TRBV7-9|TRBJ2-3|many|TRBD1
TGTGCCAGCACCCAACCGGGGACAGGGAGCACAGATACGCAGTATTTT
CASTQPGTGSTDTQYF
>TRBV28|TRBJ1-2|once|.
TGTGCCAGCAGTTTATTCAACCCCCTCTGTGGCTACACCTTC
CASSLFNPLCGYTF
>TRBV4-3|TRBJ2-5|few|.
TGCGCCAGCAGCCAAGATCTTTTCACGTCACGAGGAGAGACCCAGTACTTC
CASSQDLFTSRGETQYF
>TRBV4-3|TRBJ2-3|many|.
TGCGCCAGCAGCCCGGGACAAGACGCTAGCACAGATACGCAGTATTTT
CASSPGQDASTDTQYF
>TRBV20-1|TRBJ2-1|many|TRBD2
TGCAGTGCTAGAGATCAGGGGCTAGCGGGGGGGCACGAGCAGTTCTTC
CSARDQGLAGGHEQFF
>TRBV5-1|TRBJ2-1|.|TRBD1
TGCGCCAGCAGCCAGACAGGGGATAGCTCCTACAATGAGCAGTTCTTC
CASSQTGDSSYNEQFF
>TRBV29-1|TRBJ1-2|many|.
TGCAGCGTTGTGGACAGTAACTATGGCTACACCTTC
CSVVDSNYGYTF
>TRBV20-1|TRBJ2-3|few|TRBD2
TGCAGTGCTAGCTCGTTAGCGGGGGGGCCCATCACAGATACGCAGTATTTT
CSASSLAGGPITDTQYF
>TRBV12-3/TRBV12-4|TRBJ2-1|many|.
TGTGCCAGCAGTCCTTTCGCGGGGCACAATGAGCAGTTCTTC
CASSPFAGHNEQFF
>TRBV11-2|TRBJ2-2|.|.
TGTGCCAGCAGTGGGGGGTTCCTGAACACCGGGGAGCTGTTTTTT
CASSGGFLNTGELFF
>TRBV30|TRBJ1-1|.|.
TGTGCCTGGAGTGTTCGGGTGCGCGCTGAAGCTTTCTTT
CAWSVRVRAEAFF
>TRBV2|TRBJ1-2|many|.
TGTGCCAGCAGTGAATCGAGGGGCTACACCTTC
CASSESRGYTF
>TRBV15|TRBJ1-1|few|.
TGTGCCACCAGCAGAGATAGTCACACTGAAGCTTTCTTT
CATSRDSHTEAFF
>TRBV20-1|TRBJ2-2|.|TRBD1
TGCAGTGCTAGTCTGCAGGGGGCCGCCGGGGAGCTGTTTTTT
CSASLQGAAGELFF
>TRBV19|TRBJ2-3|.|.
TGTGCCAGTAGTATCGGTGCCACAGATACGCAGTATTTT
CASSIGATDTQYF
>TRBV5-1|TRBJ2-1|.|.
TGCGCCAGCAGCTTCGAAGACCAGGGTAATGAGCAGTTCTTC
CASSFEDQGNEQFF
>TRBV6-6|TRBJ1-6|.|.
TGTGCCAGCAGGGTACAGGGAAAGGATTCACCCCTCCACTTT
CASRVQGKDSPLHF
>TRBV5-1|TRBJ2-2|few|TRBD2
TGCGCCAGCAGCAGGGCCGGGACTAGCGGGGGCCCGAACACCGGGGAGCTGTTTTTT
CASSRAGTSGGPNTGELFF
>TRBV20-1|TRBJ2-3|.|TRBD2
TGCAGTGCTACTCGGGGGGGCACAGATACGCAGTATTTT
CSATRGGTDTQYF
>TRBV20-1|TRBJ1-6|.|.
TGCAGTGCTAGCCCGGGATTTTATAATTCACCCCTCCACTTT
CSASPGFYNSPLHF
>TRBV12-3/TRBV12-4|TRBJ2-2|.|TRBD1
TGTGCCAGCCTTTTGGGACAGCCAAGCATCGGGGAGCTGTTTTTT
CASLLGQPSIGELFF
>TRBV7-2|TRBJ1-1|many|.
TGTGCCAGCAGTCTCGCAAGGATGAACACTGAAGCTTTCTTT
CASSLARMNTEAFF
>TRBV11-2|TRBJ1-4|few|.
TGTGCCAGCAGCTTAGATGTCAGAGCAACTAATGAAAAACTGTTTTTT
CASSLDVRATNEKLFF
>TRBV28|TRBJ1-2|few|TRBD1
TGTGCCAGCAGTTTATCTCACAGGGGGCTAAGTGGCGGCTACACCTTC
CASSLSHRGLSGGYTF
>TRBV12-3/TRBV12-4|TRBJ2-3|many|.
TGTGCCAGCAGCGCCGACAGGTCCCCTAGCACAGATACGCAGTATTTT
CASSADRSPSTDTQYF
>TRBV20-1|TRBJ2-3|.|.
TGCAGTGCTAGAGGGGGGGTCCGGGACAGACAAACAGATACGCAGTATTTT
CSARGGVRDRQTDTQYF
>TRBV6-2/TRBV6-3|TRBJ2-3|few|TRBD1
TGTGCCAGCAGTTACGGGGGACAGCAATCAGATACGCAGTATTTT
CASSYGGQQSDTQYF
>TRBV5-1|TRBJ2-1|many|TRBD2
TGCGCCAGCAGCTTACTAGCGGGGGCCCCCAGGGAGCAGTTCTTC
CASSLLAGAPREQFF
>TRBV4-1|TRBJ1-4|.|.
TGCGCCAGCAGCCAAGGGGATCCCAGAGGGGAAAAACTGTTTTTT
CASSQGDPRGEKLFF
>TRBV5-1|TRBJ2-1|many|TRBD2
TGCGCCAGCAGCTTGAGGACTAGCGGATCTAATGAGCAGTTCTTC
CASSLRTSGSNEQFF
>TRBV10-3|TRBJ2-2|few|.
TGTGCCATCCTAGCCGGGACAACGAACACCGGGGAGCTGTTTTTT
CAILAGTTNTGELFF
>TRBV2|TRBJ1-2|.|TRBD1
TGTGCCAGCAGGGGACAGTATTATGGCTACACCTTC
CASRGQYYGYTF
>TRBV30|TRBJ2-5|.|.
TGTGCCTCCACGTCCCCGATATACCAAGAGACCCAGTACTTC
CASTSPIYQETQYF
>TRBV5-4|TRBJ1-1|few|.
TGTGCCAGCAGCTCCTCCCGAGGCCTGAACACTGAAGCTTTCTTT
CASSSSRGLNTEAFF
>TRBV12-3/TRBV12-4|TRBJ2-7|.|.
TGTGCCTCCACCCTGAATACCTACGAGCAGTACTTC
CASTLNTYEQYF
>TRBV4-2|TRBJ2-2|many|TRBD2
TGTGCCAGCAGCCAAGGGCGTAGCGGGGGGGAGGCCGGGGAGCTGTTTTTT
CASSQGRSGGEAGELFF
>TRBV6-1|TRBJ2-6|.|.
TGTGCCAGCAGCCCTCTTCGGGGGGCGGGCGGGGCCAACGTCCTGACTTTC
CASSPLRGAGGANVLTF
>TRBV3-1|TRBJ2-5|many|.
TGTGCCAGCAGGCTGGGAAGGGACCTCTACCAAGAGACCCAGTACTTC
CASRLGRDLYQETQYF
>TRBV4-3|TRBJ2-5|few|.
TGCGCCAGCAGCCGGGAATACCAAGAGACCCAGTACTTC
CASSREYQETQYF
>TRBV6-1|TRBJ2-2|many|.
TGTGCCAGCAGACCGACAGGCTCAGCCGGGGAGCTGTTTTTT
CASRPTGSAGELFF
>TRBV7-9|TRBJ2-1|few|TRBD1
TGTGCCAGCAGCTCCGGGACAGGGAGATACAATGAGCAGTTCTTC
CASSSGTGRYNEQFF